This entry is about one T cell receptor beta chain. Its antigen remains unknown. This sample is drawn from a study of OX40 agonist ivuxolimab in advanced cancers. Background on the study: Patients with hepatocellular carcinoma, melanoma, renal cell or head and neck cancer made up the dose-escalation patients. Notes on the study in general: No antigen was identified for the clonally expanded peripheral T cells.

V was clipped by 0 bases and J by 6 bases; unmatched bases: 5. Germline V lookup: CDR1 LGHNT, CDR2 FRNRAP. This CDR3 contains 15 residues. Systemic immunosuppression or autoimmune disease history was grounds to exclude patients. Libraries were prepared by immunoSEQ multiplex PCR; TCRdb keeps only in-frame clonotypes and omits some of them. This table holds about 35,000 clones, about three quarters found once. This rearrangement joins TRBV12-5 to TRBJ1-5; 7 positions match TRBD1. The sequence derives from an adult with an advanced solid tumor such as melanoma, head and neck, liver or kidney cancer. The sample was CD4+ or CD8+ T cells sorted from blood, taken in a trial of the OX40 agonist ivuxolimab. The CDR3 sequence: CASGLVVGGGQPQHF. For the CDR3, the DNA is TGTGCTAGTGGTTTGGTAGTAGGGGGCGGTCAGCCCCAGCATTTT.